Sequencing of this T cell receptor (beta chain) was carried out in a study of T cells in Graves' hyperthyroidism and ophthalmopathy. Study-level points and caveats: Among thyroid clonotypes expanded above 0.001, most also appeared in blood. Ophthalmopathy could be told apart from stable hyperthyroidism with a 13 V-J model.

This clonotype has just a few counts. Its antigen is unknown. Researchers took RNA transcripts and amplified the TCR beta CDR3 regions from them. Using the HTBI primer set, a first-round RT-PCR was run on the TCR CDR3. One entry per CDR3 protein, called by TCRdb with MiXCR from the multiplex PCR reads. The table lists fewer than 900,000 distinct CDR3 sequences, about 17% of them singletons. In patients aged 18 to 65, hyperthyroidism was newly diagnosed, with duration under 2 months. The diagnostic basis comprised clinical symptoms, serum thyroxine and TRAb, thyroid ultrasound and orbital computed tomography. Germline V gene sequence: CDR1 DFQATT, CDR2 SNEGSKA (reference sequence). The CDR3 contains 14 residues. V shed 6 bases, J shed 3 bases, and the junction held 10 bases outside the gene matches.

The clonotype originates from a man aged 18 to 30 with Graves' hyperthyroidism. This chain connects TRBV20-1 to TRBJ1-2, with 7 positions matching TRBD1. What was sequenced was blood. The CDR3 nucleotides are TGCAGTGCAACCGGGACAGATAAAGACTATGGCTACACCTTC. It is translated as CSATGTDKDYGYTF.